The entry that follows covers one T cell receptor (beta chain) sequence. The antigen is undetermined. This record belongs to a study of tumor-infiltrating lymphocytes in glioblastoma multiforme. Points from the study as a whole: The TCR and somatic mutation analysis included just one glioblastoma patient.

Trimming cost V 6 bases and J 4 bases, with 7 bases left between them. The CDR3 runs 11 residues. Per germline, CDR1 SGHAT and CDR2 FQNNGV. Multiple V-beta primers and a C-beta primer amplified TCRB from RNA. TCRdb called the multiplex PCR reads again in MiXCR, with one record for every CDR3 protein. The profile shows approximately 20,000 distinct CDR3 sequences, around 72% of them singletons. The rearrangement links TRBV11-2 to TRBJ2-7; no reliable D call. Sequences were obtained from peripheral blood. The receptor comes from a male donor with glioblastoma. CDR3 DNA sequence: TGTGCCAGCAGACTCAATTACGAGCAGTACTTC. Translation: CASRLNYEQYF. Together with reference TRBV11-2 and TRBJ2-7, the CDR3 gives the full variable domain: EAGVAQSPRYKIIEKRQSVAFWCNPISGHATLYWYQQILGQGPKLLIQFQNNGVVDDSQLPKDRFSAERLKGVDSTLKIQPAKLEDSAVYLCASRLNYEQYFGPGTRLTVT.